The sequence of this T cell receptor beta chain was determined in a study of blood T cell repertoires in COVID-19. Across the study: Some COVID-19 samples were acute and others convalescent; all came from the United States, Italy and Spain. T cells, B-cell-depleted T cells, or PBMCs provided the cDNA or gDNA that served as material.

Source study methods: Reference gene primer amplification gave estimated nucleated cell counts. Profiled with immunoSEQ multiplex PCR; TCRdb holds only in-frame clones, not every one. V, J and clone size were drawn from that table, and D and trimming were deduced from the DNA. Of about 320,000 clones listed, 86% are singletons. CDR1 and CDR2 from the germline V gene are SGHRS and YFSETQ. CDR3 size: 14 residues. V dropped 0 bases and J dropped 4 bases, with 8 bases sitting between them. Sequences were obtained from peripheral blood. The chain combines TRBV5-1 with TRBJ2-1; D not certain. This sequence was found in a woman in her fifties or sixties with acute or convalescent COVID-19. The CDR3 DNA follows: TGCGCCAGCAGCTTGGCTCCGGGTTACAATGAGCAGTTCTTC. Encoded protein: CASSLAPGYNEQFF.